This TCR beta chain was sequenced during a study of T cells in Graves' hyperthyroidism and ophthalmopathy. Study results and caveats: The model predicted ophthalmopathy a median around 6.5 months before onset.

Amplified regions were TCR beta CDR3 sequences from RNA transcripts. TCR CDR3 regions were first amplified by RT-PCR with HTBI primers. TCRdb re-called the multiplex PCR reads with MiXCR, one entry per CDR3 protein. The sample holds around 200,000 distinct CDR3 sequences; around 17% are singletons and the top ten take about 45%. The V gene lost 4 bases and the J gene lost 3 bases, with 14 bases spanning the gap. Germline values: CDR1 SGHRS, CDR2 YFSETQ. The CDR3 consists of 15 residues. Hyperthyroidism in the patients, aged 18 to 65, was newly diagnosed and under 2 months in duration. Out of approximately 9.9 ml of fresh peripheral blood came the PBMCs. This clonotype was detected many times. What it binds is not known.

This sequence originates from a man in his forties or fifties with Graves' hyperthyroidism. V usage is TRBV5-1 and J usage is TRBJ2-1, with D maybe TRBD2 (8 bases). The sequenced material came from blood. The CDR3 DNA is TGCGCCAGCAGCCCGGGGGGGACAGACTACAATGAGCAGTTCTTC. Translated: CASSPGGTDYNEQFF.